A single sample gave rise to the 24 T cell receptor beta chains below, sequenced in a study of blood T cells in healthy people across ages. A second roughly 6 to 11 cycle PCR used barcoded and J-beta primers. TCRdb used MiXCR to reprocess the 5' RACE reads, holding one entry per CDR3 protein. There are approximately 700,000 distinct CDR3 sequences in the sample; roughly 30% occur only once, and approximately 15% lies in the top ten. The sample taken for sequencing was blood. These receptors all stem from a woman at least 80 years old in good health.

This chain joins TRBV10-3 and TRBJ1-1, with D tentatively TRBD1 (5 bases). Germline V gene sequence: CDR1 ENHRY, CDR2 SYGVKD. V lost 4 bases, J lost 2 bases, and 11 bases lay in between. CDR3 length: 14 residues. CDR3 protein: CAISASRVNTEAFF. For the CDR3, the DNA is TGTGCCATCAGTGCAAGCAGGGTTAACACTGAAGCTTTCTTT.

The sample holds a few counts of this clonotype. V and J are TRBV20-1 and TRBJ2-1; TRBD1 matches 9 bases. The J call may be faulty, since TRBJ2-7 better matches the DNA end. CDR1 is DFQATT and CDR2 is SNEGSKA in the germline V gene (reference sequence). CDR3 length: 15 residues. In DNA, the CDR3 is TGCAGTGCCCGGGGACAGGGAAACACCTACAATGAGCAGTACTTC. Protein sequence: CSARGQGNTYNEQYF.

V usage is TRBV20-1 and J usage is TRBJ2-5; TRBD1 aligns across 11 bases. The DNA end lines up better with TRBJ2-7; the J call may be wrong. Germline assignment: CDR1 DFQATT and CDR2 SNEGSKA (reference sequence). This CDR3 has 14 amino acids. CDR3 DNA sequence: TGCAGTGCTAGAGATAGGACAGGGGGCTGCGAGCAGTACTTC. Its translation: CSARDRTGGCEQYF.

V is TRBV25-1 and J is TRBJ1-2; D perhaps matches TRBD1 (5 bases). Trimming removed 6 bases from V and 6 bases from J, with 17 bases in between. Germline CDR1 reads MGHDK; CDR2 reads SYGVNS. This CDR3 region has 14 residues. The CDR3 reads CASREAGFVHGYTF. CDR3 bases: TGTGCCAGCAGAGAGGCAGGGTTTGTACATGGCTACACCTTC.

The chain joins TRBV5-5 to TRBJ1-5, with a tentative D call TRBD1 (5 bases). The CDR3 contains 14 residues. Germline CDR1 and CDR2: SGHKS and YYEKEE (reference sequence). V lost 1 base to trimming and J lost 7 bases, with 12 bases between them. In nucleotides, the CDR3 is TGTGCCAGCAGCTTGTGGGGCAGGGCCCAGCCCCAGCATTTT. Translated: CASSLWGRAQPQHF.

This clonotype showed up many times. This rearrangement joins TRBV20-1 to TRBJ2-5; D is unclear. Trimming took off 0 bases at V and 2 bases at J, with 7 bases between the two ends. CDR3 length equals 13 residues. Germline V gene sequence: CDR1 DFQATT, CDR2 SNEGSKA (reference sequence). CDR3 nucleotide sequence: TGCAGTGCTAGAGATGGGTCGCAAGAGACCCAGTACTTC. Translating it yields CSARDGSQETQYF.

This rearrangement joins TRBV4-2 to TRBJ1-1; no firm D call. Germline loops: CDR1 LGHNA, CDR2 YNFKEQ. Trimming took off 0 bases at V and 9 bases at J, with 5 bases between the two ends. The CDR3 is made up of 11 amino acids. Here the CDR3 reads CASSQDYKAFF. DNA for the CDR3: TGTGCCAGCAGCCAAGACTATAAAGCTTTCTTT.

This clonotype was seen a handful of times. A much more abundant neighbour one base away suggests this may be a read error. V usage is TRBV6-1 and J usage is TRBJ2-5; possibly TRBD1 for D (6 bases). Trimming left V 4 bases short and J 12 bases short, with 21 bases between. CDR1 is MNHNS, CDR2 SASEGT, per germline. The CDR3 spans 14 residues. The chain's CDR3 is CASSGGQSIQEKYF. The CDR3 region has the DNA TGTGCCAGCAGTGGCGGACAGTCAATCCAAGAGAAGTACTTC.

This clonotype appeared a few times. V and J are TRBV20-1 and TRBJ1-1; no clear D. The CDR3 totals 13 residues. CDR1 DFQATT and CDR2 SNEGSKA come from the germline V gene (reference sequence). Between the trimmed V and J ends, which lost 3 bases and 1 base, there was a span of 9 bases. The CDR3 spells CSASSPGNTEAFF. The CDR3 nucleotides are TGCAGTGCTAGTTCGCCAGGGAACACTGAAGCTTTCTTT.

This clonotype has at least ten counts. The CDR3 spells CASSPALRAEAFF. For the CDR3, the DNA is TGTGCCAGCAGTCCTGCCCTGAGGGCTGAAGCTTTCTTT. The rearrangement links TRBV5-6 to TRBJ1-1; D uncertain. Trimming removed 5 bases from V and 6 bases from J, with 14 bases in between. Per the germline V gene, CDR1 is SGHDT and CDR2 is YYEEEE. The CDR3 is 13 residues long. Looking up the rest from reference TRBV5-6 and TRBJ1-1 gives the full variable domain: DAGVTQSPTHLIKTRGQQVTLRCSPKSGHDTVSWYQQALGQGPQFIFQYYEEEERQRGNFPDRFSGHQFPNYSSELNVNALLLGDSALYLCASSPALRAEAFFGQGTRLTVV.

The chain links TRBV5-1 to TRBJ1-4; 10 bases map to TRBD1. Germline loops: CDR1 SGHRS, CDR2 YFSETQ. Unmatched junction bases numbered 11, after V lost 4 bases and J lost 8 bases. The CDR3 length is 16 residues. CDR3 in amino acids: CASSLSPGTGDEKLFF. The CDR3 region has the DNA TGCGCCAGCAGCCTCAGTCCCGGGACAGGGGACGAAAAACTGTTTTTT.

The table lists this clonotype with a few counts. This sequence may be a read error, since a much larger clone differs from it by one base. This chain links TRBV7-2 with TRBJ2-1; weak D call: TRBD1 (6 bases). The DNA end favors TRBJ2-7, so the J call may be wrong. Germline CDR1 and CDR2: SGHTA and FQGNSA. The CDR3 contains 16 residues. The CDR3 nucleotides read TGTGCCAGCAGGCCACCAGGGGCCGGTTCCTACAATGAGCAGTACTTC. Amino acids: CASRPPGAGSYNEQYF.

This clonotype was recorded many times. The chain couples TRBV28 to TRBJ1-5; D not certain. The germline CDR1 and CDR2 sequences are MDHEN and SYDVKM. V lost 6 bases, J lost 2 bases, and 14 bases lay in between. The CDR3 runs to 15 residues. This chain's CDR3 is CASRPDRDGNQPQHF. The CDR3 DNA reads as TGTGCCAGCAGACCCGACCGTGACGGCAATCAGCCCCAGCATTTT.

This clonotype was seen many times. The rearrangement joins TRBV5-1 to TRBJ2-7; 8 bases are shared with TRBD1. CDR1 and CDR2 from the germline V gene are SGHRS and YFSETQ. This CDR3 has 14 residues. V gave up 5 bases and J gave up 1 base; unmatched junction bases: 5. CDR3 DNA: TGCGCCAGCAGTCACGGACAGGGTTCCTACGAGCAGTACTTC. Its translation is CASSHGQGSYEQYF.

This clonotype was detected ten times or more. The chain joins TRBV27 to TRBJ1-5, with D perhaps TRBD1 (5 bases). CDR1 is MNHEY and CDR2 is SMNVEV in the germline V gene (reference sequence). V was cut by 0 bases and J by 6 bases, with 9 bases left in between. CDR3 length equals 14 residues. CDR3: CASSLSVRAQPQHF. Written as DNA, the CDR3 is TGTGCCAGCAGTTTATCGGTCAGGGCTCAGCCCCAGCATTTT.

This clonotype was picked up a small number of times. Given the absence of the conserved phenylalanine or tryptophan at the CDR3 end, a read error is likely. V and J are TRBV7-9 and TRBJ1-2, with D possibly TRBD1 on 6 matching bases. The CDR3 is 13 residues long. Germline loops: CDR1 SEHNR, CDR2 FQNEAQ (reference sequence). The CDR3 spells CPSGSTGLHGYTV. The CDR3 DNA is TGTCCCAGCGGCTCTACAGGGCTGCATGGCTACACCGTC.

This clonotype came up many times. The chain joins TRBV12-3 or TRBV12-4 to TRBJ1-2, with a possible D match to TRBD1 (6 bases). CDR3 length: 13 residues. V was trimmed by 3 bases and J by 8 bases, leaving 13 bases between them. CDR3 nucleotides: TGTGCCAGCAGTTTGGCCGGGGGGCCGGGCTACACCTTC. Its translation: CASSLAGGPGYTF.

This clonotype has only a few counts. The rearrangement uses TRBV25-1 and TRBJ1-6; TRBD1 matches at 7 bases. Losses at the gene ends were 1 base for V and 9 bases for J; bases not matched to a gene: 6. Germline-derived CDR1 and CDR2 are MGHDK and SYGVNS. The CDR3 length is 15 residues. CDR3: CASSESHRGGSPLHF. The CDR3 bases are TGTGCCAGCAGTGAATCCCACAGGGGAGGTTCACCCCTCCACTTT.

This clonotype was seen at least ten times. J is TRBJ2-7 and V is TRBV20-1; no clear D gene. Germline V gives CDR1 DFQATT, CDR2 SNEGSKA (reference sequence). Trimming shortened V by 4 bases and J by 3 bases, and 13 bases separated the two germline ends. The CDR3 spans 13 residues. CDR3: CSATPDKSYEQYF. DNA of the CDR3: TGCAGTGCTACCCCCGACAAAAGCTACGAGCAGTACTTC.

This clonotype has just a few counts. The chain combines TRBV20-1 with TRBJ1-3, with D tentatively TRBD1 (5 bases). V was pared by 0 bases and J by 2 bases, with 11 bases between. This CDR3 spans 15 amino acids. Germline CDR1 and CDR2: DFQATT and SNEGSKA (reference sequence). The CDR3 nucleotides are TGCAGTGCTAGAGATCACCAGGGAACTGGAAACACCATATATTTT. Its translation is CSARDHQGTGNTIYF.

The chain joins TRBV6-5 to TRBJ2-1; D not certain. The CDR3 spans 12 residues. V was pared by 5 bases and J by 5 bases, with 7 bases between. Germline-derived CDR1 and CDR2 are MNHEY and SVGAGI. The CDR3 region is CASSEINNEQFF. CDR3 sequence (DNA): TGTGCCAGCAGTGAAATAAACAATGAGCAGTTCTTC.

This chain connects TRBV19 to TRBJ2-7; no clear D gene. Per germline, CDR1 LNHDA and CDR2 SQIVND (reference sequence). Trimming stripped 1 base from V and 3 bases from J, with 4 bases between. The CDR3 has 12 residues. Here the CDR3 reads CASSIGGYEQYF. CDR3 nucleotides: TGTGCCAGTAGTATAGGGGGCTACGAGCAGTACTTC. The variable domain in full, with the rest retrieved from reference TRBV19 and TRBJ2-7, is DGGITQSPKYLFRKEGQNVTLSCEQNLNHDAMYWYRQDPGQGLRLIYYSQIVNDFQKGDIAEGYSVSREKKESFPLTVTSAQKNPTAFYLCASSIGGYEQYFGPGTRLTVT.

This clonotype was seen a few times. This rearrangement joins TRBV5-1 to TRBJ2-2; 9 nucleotides match TRBD1. In germline, CDR1 is SGHRS, CDR2 YFSETQ. Trimming took 2 bases from V and 5 from J; bases not matched to a gene: 7. This CDR3 is 16 amino acids long. The CDR3 DNA reads TGCGCCAGCAGCTTCGGACAGGGGAGGAAAACCGGGGAGCTGTTTTTT. The encoded protein is CASSFGQGRKTGELFF.

Concerning this clonotype itself: One end of the junction varies from germline; a read error may be responsible. This chain joins TRBV30 and TRBJ1-4; 10 nucleotides align to TRBD1. The germline gives CDR1 GTSNPN, CDR2 SVGIG (reference sequence). This CDR3 is built from 14 residues. The CDR3 loop reads CAWSGTGGGEKRFF. CDR3 coding DNA: TGTGCCTGGAGTGGGACAGGGGGGGGTGAAAAACGGTTTTTT.